This TCR beta chain was recorded in a study of blood T cell repertoires in COVID-19. Study overall: Samples of COVID-19 (acute and convalescent) were obtained from the United States, Italy and Spain. T cells, B-cell-depleted T cells, or PBMCs provided the cDNA or gDNA that served as material.

Original analysis: For nucleated cells, counts were estimated from reference gene primer amplification. The table came from immunoSEQ multiplex PCR; TCRdb's copy has only in-frame clones and leaves some out. V and J calls and clone size are given by that table; D and trimming were obtained from the DNA. The sample includes about 160,000 clones, approximately 85% of them seen just once. This CDR3 contains 17 residues. The V gene's germline CDR1 is LGHDT and CDR2 YNNKEL (reference sequence). Trimming removed 4 bases at V and 8 bases at J, with 23 bases between. Sequencing used peripheral blood. This TCR came from a man aged 55 to 70 with active or convalescent COVID-19. The genes are TRBV3-1 (or the pseudogene TRBV3-2) and TRBJ2-2; D perhaps matches TRBD1 (5 bases). The CDR3 loop is CASSLHGAPNTGGELFF. Written as DNA, the CDR3 is TGTGCCAGCAGCCTCCATGGGGCCCCGAACACCGGGGGGGAGCTGTTTTTT.